This T cell receptor beta chain was profiled in a study of CXCR3-negative and CXCR3-positive naive CD8 T cells. Study-level background: Approximately 130 million TRB reads were obtained in total, which works out to about 1.5 +/- 0.3 million per library. Findings of the study overall: Naive subsets displayed similar surface CD5, and TCR strength was inferred from TRB CDR3 properties. Hydrophobicity was higher for TRB CDR3s found in CXCR3-positive naive cells than in CXCR3-negative naive cells.

This CDR3 has 14 residues. Libraries were UMI-labeled 5' RACE TRB cDNA. Following a re-call of the 5' RACE reads, TCRdb has one entry per CDR3 protein and lacks DNA. The ten top clones account for about 1.1%, within a sample of roughly 8,000 distinct CDR3 sequences. This clonotype is medium-sized by frequency. What it recognizes is unknown. Sequences were obtained from naive CXCR3- CD8+ T cells from blood. Subset described: CD45RO-CCR7+CD27+CD95- naive CD8+ T cells lacking CXCR3 (TNR3-). The receptor's source is a human donor in good health. Some clones in this sample may be carry-over from other donors' samples. V is TRBV12-3 or TRBV12-4 and J is TRBJ2-5; the TCRdb D gene call, TRBD2, has no DNA to confirm it. The CDR3 region is CASSLREGLETQYF.